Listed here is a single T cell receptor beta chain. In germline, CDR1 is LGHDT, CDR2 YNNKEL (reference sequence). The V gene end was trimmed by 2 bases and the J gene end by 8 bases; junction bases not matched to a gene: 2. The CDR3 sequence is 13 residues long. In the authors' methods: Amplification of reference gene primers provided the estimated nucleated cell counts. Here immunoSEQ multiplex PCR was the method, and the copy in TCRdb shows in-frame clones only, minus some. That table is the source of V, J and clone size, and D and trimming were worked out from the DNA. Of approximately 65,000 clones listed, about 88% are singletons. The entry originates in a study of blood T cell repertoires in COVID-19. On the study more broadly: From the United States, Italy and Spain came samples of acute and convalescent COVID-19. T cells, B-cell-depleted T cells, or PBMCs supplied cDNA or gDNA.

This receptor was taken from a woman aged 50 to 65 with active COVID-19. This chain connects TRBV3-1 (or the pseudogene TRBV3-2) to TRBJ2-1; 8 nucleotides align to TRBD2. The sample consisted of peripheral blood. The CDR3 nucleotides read TGTGCCAGCAGCCAACTAGCGGGCGATGAGCAGTTCTTC. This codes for CASSQLAGDEQFF.